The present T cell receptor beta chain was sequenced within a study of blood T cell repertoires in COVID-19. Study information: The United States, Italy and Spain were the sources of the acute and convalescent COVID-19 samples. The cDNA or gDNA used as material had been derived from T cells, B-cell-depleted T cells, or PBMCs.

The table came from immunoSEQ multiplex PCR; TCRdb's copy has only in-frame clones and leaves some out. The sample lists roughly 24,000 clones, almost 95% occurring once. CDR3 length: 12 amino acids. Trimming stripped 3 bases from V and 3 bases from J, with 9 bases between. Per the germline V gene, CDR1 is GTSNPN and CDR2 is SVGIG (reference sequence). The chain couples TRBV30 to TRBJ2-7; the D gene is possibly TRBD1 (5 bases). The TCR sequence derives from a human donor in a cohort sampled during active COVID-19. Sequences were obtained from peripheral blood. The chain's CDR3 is CAWSGDSYEQYF. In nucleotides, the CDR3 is TGTGCCTGGAGCGGCGACAGCTACGAGCAGTACTTC.